The rows below give T cell receptor beta chains drawn from one sample of a study of CD8+CD57+ T cells in acquired aplastic anemia. MiXCR, run by TCRdb on the reads, gives a single entry per CDR3 protein. The sample shows roughly 180,000 distinct CDR3 sequences, nearly 65% of them seen only once. The sequenced material came from sorted CD4+, CD8+, or CD8+CD57+ T cells (not recorded which) from PBMCs. These receptors all stem from a human donor with aplastic anemia. The CDR3 runs from the conserved cysteine through the conserved F or W. A D gene is named only where the DNA matches it firmly. Not all rows give a size; the values are once, few, many and, for expanded clones, a class.

>NA|TRBV15|TRBJ1-5|NA
TGTGCCACCAGCAGGGATGAAAGCTATCAGCCCCAGCATTTT
CATSRDESYQPQHF
>many|TRBV6-1|TRBJ2-3|NA
TGTGCCAGCAGTGGTTGGGTCGCTAGCACAGATACGCAGTATTTT
CASSGWVASTDTQYF
>NA|TRBV10-3|TRBJ2-7|TRBD1
TGTGCCATCAGTACCGGGACAGGGGACCCCGTGTCCTACGAGCAGTACTTC
CAISTGTGDPVSYEQYF
>few|TRBV29-1|TRBJ1-2|NA
TGCAGCGTTGTTGGGGCCCAAGGCTATGGCTACACCTTC
CSVVGAQGYGYTF
>many|TRBV2|TRBJ1-2|NA
TGTGCCAGCAGTGAAAGGCAGGGTTCGTACTATGGCTACACCTTC
CASSERQGSYYGYTF
>NA|TRBV9|TRBJ1-4|NA
TGTGCCAGCAGCCAATCCTCAGGGGCTAATGAAAAACTGTTTTTT
CASSQSSGANEKLFF
>few|TRBV27|TRBJ2-1|NA
TGTGCCAGCAGGATAGGGGGGCCGATCTACAATGAGCAGTTCTTC
CASRIGGPIYNEQFF
>NA|TRBV6-4|TRBJ2-3|TRBD2
TGTGCCAGCAGTGACTCAGGGACTAGCGGCACAGATACGCAGTATTTT
CASSDSGTSGTDTQYF
>NA|TRBV29-1|TRBJ1-1|NA
TGCAGTGCTAGAGTGATGGGTAGGGACACTGAAGCTTTCTTT
CSARVMGRDTEAFF
>NA|TRBV28|TRBJ1-1|NA
TGTGCCAGCAGCCCAGCACGAGGGAACACTGAAGCTTTCTTT
CASSPARGNTEAFF
>NA|TRBV6-1|TRBJ1-5|TRBD1
TGTGCCAGCAGTGAAGGGGAGGGGGCGAATGAGCCCCAGCATTTT
CASSEGEGANEPQHF
>NA|TRBV19|TRBJ1-5|NA
TGTGCCAGTAGTACCAGTGGGTCTAGCAATCAGCCCCAGCATTTT
CASSTSGSSNQPQHF
>many|TRBV24-1|TRBJ1-5|NA
TGTGCCACCAGTGATTTTTCGAGGGGAGATCAGCCCCAGCATTTT
CATSDFSRGDQPQHF
>many|TRBV5-1|TRBJ1-2|TRBD1
TGCGCCAGCAGCTTGGCAGAGACAGGGGGCACTTTCACCTTC
CASSLAETGGTFTF
>NA|TRBV2|TRBJ1-4|NA
TGTGCCAGCAGTCTGGGCGTTTCAAATAATGAAAAACTGTTTTTT
CASSLGVSNNEKLFF
>NA|TRBV25-1|TRBJ2-7|NA
TGTGCCAGCACAAAGGGAACCGGCTCCTACGAGCAGTACTTC
CASTKGTGSYEQYF
>NA|TRBV13|TRBJ2-7|TRBD1
TGTGCCAGCAGCTTAGGGGACAGGCCCTACGAGCAGTACTTC
CASSLGDRPYEQYF
>NA|TRBV7-9|TRBJ1-1|NA
TGTGCCAGCAGCTTGTCCGGACCGAACACTGAAGCTTTCTTT
CASSLSGPNTEAFF
>NA|TRBV12-3/TRBV12-4|TRBJ2-5|NA
TGTGCCAGCAGTTTAGGGGGCGGTGAGACCCAGTACTTC
CASSLGGGETQYF
>few|TRBV7-9|TRBJ2-5|NA
TGTGCCAGCAGCTTAATGGGAGAGACCCAGTACTTC
CASSLMGETQYF
>many|TRBV29-1|TRBJ1-2|NA
TGCAGCGTTGAAGACGGACACGAAGGCTACACCTTC
CSVEDGHEGYTF
>NA|TRBV7-8|TRBJ2-3|NA
TGTGCCAGCAGCTTAGCGCGGGGTAACGCAGATACGCAGTATTTT
CASSLARGNADTQYF
>NA|TRBV7-2|TRBJ1-5|TRBD1
TGTGCCAGCGGGGGGGACAGGAATCAGCCCCAGCATTTT
CASGGDRNQPQHF